This T cell receptor beta chain was observed in a study of blood T cell repertoires in COVID-19. Study details: Sites in the United States, Italy and Spain provided acute and convalescent COVID-19 samples.

Using immunoSEQ multiplex PCR, the repertoire was profiled, and TCRdb retains in-frame clones only, with some absent. The sample carries a few hundred thousand clones, about 87% recorded once. Participants' own reports of clinical history determined their cohort assignment. Germline V gene data show CDR1 as SGHTA and CDR2 as FQGNSA. The CDR3 loop spans 15 amino acids. Trimming removed 5 bases from V and 1 base from J; junction bases left unmatched: 7. The material sequenced was PBMCs or T cells enriched from blood (not recorded which). This chain connects TRBV7-2 to TRBJ2-7; TRBD2 aligns across 8 bases. The origin of this receptor is a woman aged 18-35 years who had recovered from COVID-19. In nucleotides, the CDR3 is TGTGCCAGCAGCCTTAGCGGGACGCCGTCCTACGAGCAGTACTTC. Translated: CASSLSGTPSYEQYF.